A selection of T cell receptor beta chains follows, all from one sample in a study of control samples from healthy donors and cancer patients. Using immunoSEQ multiplex PCR, the repertoire was profiled, and TCRdb retains in-frame clones only, with some absent. The sample has 90,000 or so clones, about 88% seen once; the top ten hold around 14%. What was sequenced was blood. These receptors all come from a woman between 65 and 79 years old in good health. The CDR3 runs from the conserved cysteine through the conserved F or W. The D gene is left open where the match is weak. Expanded clones get a size class; other rows say once, few or many, or leave the size out.

TRBV5-1	.	TRBJ1-4	.	CASRSGATNEKLFF	TGCGCCAGCAGGTCAGGGGCAACTAATGAAAAACTGTTTTTT
TRBV13	TRBD1	TRBJ1-2	.	CASSPRQGHRSMDGYTF	TGTGCCAGCAGCCCGAGACAGGGTCACAGAAGTATGGATGGCTACACCTTC
TRBV29-1	.	TRBJ1-1	once	CSVGGRGRTEAFF	TGCAGCGTTGGGGGTCGGGGCCGCACTGAAGCTTTCTTT
TRBV4-3	.	TRBJ2-3	.	CASSQGGRPSTDTQYF	TGCGCCAGCAGCCAAGGAGGGAGACCTAGCACAGATACGCAGTATTTT
TRBV2	TRBD1	TRBJ1-2	.	CASNHGQGRYGYTF	TGTGCCAGCAATCATGGACAGGGAAGATATGGCTACACCTTC
TRBV6-5	.	TRBJ1-3	.	CASSKTLTDTIYF	TGTGCCAGCAGTAAAACTTTGACTGACACCATATATTTT
TRBV5-5	.	TRBJ1-1	.	CASSLMVDMNTEAFF	TGTGCCAGCAGCTTGATGGTGGACATGAACACTGAAGCTTTCTTT
TRBV7-9	.	TRBJ1-1	few	CASSPRAREIVNPEAFF	TGTGCCAGCAGCCCTCGGGCCAGGGAGATAGTTAACCCTGAAGCTTTCTTT
TRBV30	TRBD1	TRBJ1-3	.	CAWKQGGGFGNTIYF	TGTGCCTGGAAACAAGGAGGGGGCTTTGGAAACACCATATATTTT
TRBV4-3	.	TRBJ1-1	.	CASSRSGVMNTEAFF	TGCGCCAGCAGCCGGAGTGGGGTCATGAACACTGAAGCTTTCTTT
TRBV18	.	TRBJ1-5	.	CASSPPGVNQPQHF	TGTGCCAGCTCACCACCGGGCGTTAACCAGCCCCAGCATTTT
TRBV30	.	TRBJ1-2	.	CAWRGVTGHIYGYTF	TGTGCCTGGCGCGGGGTAACGGGACACATCTATGGCTACACCTTC
TRBV7-9	TRBD1	TRBJ1-4	once	CASSSERGQGGNEKLFF	TGTGCCAGCAGCTCAGAGAGAGGACAGGGGGGAAATGAAAAACTGTTTTTT
TRBV28	.	TRBJ1-4	.	CASSLRDGEKLFF	TGTGCCAGCAGTCTCAGAGACGGTGAAAAACTGTTTTTT
TRBV7-9	.	TRBJ2-1	.	CASSYQGWGGYNEQFF	TGTGCCAGCAGCTACCAAGGCTGGGGTGGCTACAATGAGCAGTTCTTC
TRBV10-3	.	TRBJ1-1	.	CAISAGLNTEAFF	TGTGCCATCAGTGCCGGACTTAACACTGAAGCTTTCTTT
TRBV19	.	TRBJ1-1	once	CASSIEAYSPEAFF	TGTGCCAGTAGTATAGAAGCATATTCCCCTGAAGCTTTCTTT
TRBV5-1	TRBD1	TRBJ1-2	.	CASSLPQGAVGYTF	TGCGCCAGCAGCTTACCACAGGGGGCGGTTGGCTACACCTTC
TRBV25-1	TRBD2	TRBJ2-7	.	CASSAEPGLFSYEQYF	TGTGCCAGCAGCGCGGAGCCGGGACTATTCTCCTACGAGCAGTACTTC
TRBV20-1	.	TRBJ2-2	.	CSASFFGVAGELFF	TGCAGTGCTAGTTTCTTCGGGGTGGCCGGGGAGCTGTTTTTT
TRBV6-1	.	TRBJ2-1	once	CASSPSGENEQFF	TGTGCCAGCAGTCCCTCAGGCGAGAATGAGCAGTTCTTC
TRBV6-5	.	TRBJ1-2	.	CASRSTESGYGYTF	TGTGCCAGCAGGTCTACAGAGTCAGGCTATGGCTACACCTTC
TRBV11-1	.	TRBJ1-2	.	CASSLDPRNNYGYTF	TGTGCCAGCAGCTTAGATCCCAGAAATAACTATGGCTACACCTTC
TRBV10-2	.	TRBJ1-3	.	CASSPGLSGNTIYF	TGCGCCAGCAGCCCCGGGCTCTCTGGAAACACCATATATTTT